Sequencing of this T cell receptor (beta chain) was carried out in a study of identical twins. TCRdb processed the 5' RACE reads anew with MiXCR; each CDR3 protein has one entry. The repertoire holds some 260,000 distinct CDR3 sequences, with more than 12% as singletons. Material for sequencing was memory (CD45RO+) T cells sorted from blood. The TCR originated in a young woman in good health.

DNA for the CDR3: TGTGCCATCAGTGAGTTCACCACTGGCCCGGAGACCCAGTACTTC. It is translated as CAISEFTTGPETQYF. V and J are TRBV10-3 and TRBJ2-5; D not certain. The CDR3 spans 15 residues. Trimming took 1 base from V and 5 from J, leaving 14 bases between them. Germline assignment: CDR1 ENHRY and CDR2 SYGVKD.